These 27 T cell receptor beta chains came from one sample sequenced in a study of blood T cell repertoires in COVID-19. Produced via immunoSEQ multiplex PCR; TCRdb's table is partial and in-frame only. The sample has under 130,000 clones; roughly nine tenths are singletons. The sequencing sample was made of peripheral blood. The source is a woman older than 75 with acute or convalescent COVID-19.

This sequence joins TRBV29-1 and TRBJ2-5; D perhaps matches TRBD2 (5 bases). Trimming pared 5 bases from V and 5 bases from J, leaving 18 bases between. This CDR3 has 14 residues. CDR1 and CDR2 (germline): SQVTM, ANQGSEA. This CDR3 is CSVPPYRTGETQYF. In DNA form, the CDR3 reads TGCAGCGTTCCACCCTATCGGACTGGGGAGACCCAGTACTTC.

The rearrangement uses TRBV28 and TRBJ1-5; TRBD1 matches at 9 bases. V gave up 2 bases and J gave up 3 bases; unmatched junction bases: 5. Germline V gene lookup returns CDR1 MDHEN and CDR2 SYDVKM. The CDR3 contains 16 residues. The CDR3: CASSLEGQGFNQPQHF. CDR3 coding DNA: TGTGCCAGCAGTTTAGAGGGACAGGGTTTCAATCAGCCCCAGCATTTT.

The chain has TRBV9 and TRBJ1-2, with D possibly being TRBD1 (6 bases). The ends were cut back, 0 bases at V and 8 bases at J, with 14 bases in the middle. CDR3 size: 14 residues. Germline V gene sequence: CDR1 SGDLS, CDR2 YYNGEE. The CDR3 loop reads CASSVAGGMGGYTF. CDR3 nucleotides: TGTGCCAGCAGCGTAGCTGGGGGCATGGGAGGCTACACCTTC.

A remark on this clone: The sample contains more than one DNA sequence encoding this CDR3. The rearrangement links TRBV5-1 to TRBJ1-1, with 8 bases that match TRBD1. V shed 1 base, J shed 1 base, and the junction held 0 bases outside the gene matches. The germline CDR1 and CDR2 sequences are SGHRS and YFSETQ. The CDR3 has 14 amino acids. For the CDR3, the DNA is TGCGCCAGCAGCTTGACAGGGGGGAACACTGAAGCTTTCTTT. Protein sequence: CASSLTGGNTEAFF.

The chain combines TRBV11-1 with TRBJ2-1, with 7 nucleotides matching TRBD1. J lost 6 bases, V lost 7 bases, and 12 bases had no gene match. Germline assignment: CDR1 SGHAT and CDR2 FQDESV (reference sequence). The CDR3 loop spans 15 amino acids. CDR3 bases: TGTGCCAGCACCCTCGAGGGGGCCGCCCTCAATGAGCAGTTCTTC. It encodes CASTLEGAALNEQFF.

The V gene is TRBV5-4, the J gene TRBJ1-2; D perhaps matches TRBD1 (6 bases). The CDR3 is 13 residues long. The V end lost 1 base, the J end lost 2 bases, and 6 bases lay between the germline ends. CDR1 SGHNT and CDR2 YYREEE come from the germline V gene (reference sequence). CDR3 DNA: TGTGCCAGCAGCTTGAGGGGGAACTATGGCTACACCTTC. This gives the protein CASSLRGNYGYTF.

This clone was seen just once. This chain uses TRBV20-1 with TRBJ1-4, with TRBD1 as a possible D gene (6 bases). The CDR3 spans 15 residues. V shed 3 bases and J shed 7 bases, with 18 bases lying between them. The germline CDR1 and CDR2 sequences are DFQATT and SNEGSKA (reference sequence). In DNA, the CDR3 is TGCAGTGCTAGTGCAGGGGTTTTGGCGGGTGAAAAACTGTTTTTT. The encoded protein is CSASAGVLAGEKLFF.

V usage is TRBV18 and J usage is TRBJ1-5, with 8 bases lining up with TRBD1. This CDR3 spans 16 amino acids. CDR1 and CDR2 from the germline V gene are KGHSH and LQKENI. Trimming removed 2 bases from V and 6 bases from J; junction bases left unmatched: 9. The CDR3 coding sequence is TGTGCCAGCTCACCATTGGGGCAGGGGGCCCGTCAGCCCCAGCATTTT. This encodes CASSPLGQGARQPQHF.

The chain combines TRBV9 with TRBJ1-5; possible D gene TRBD1, 6 bases. Germline V gene sequence: CDR1 SGDLS, CDR2 YYNGEE. The V and J ends lost 3 bases and 0 bases respectively, with 13 bases between them. The CDR3 is 16 amino acids. CDR3 in amino acids: CASSADGQTSNQPQHF. Written as DNA, the CDR3 is TGTGCCAGCAGCGCCGACGGACAGACTAGCAATCAGCCCCAGCATTTT.

The V gene is TRBV11-2, the J gene TRBJ1-2, with 9 bases aligning to TRBD1. J gave up 4 bases and V 5 bases, and 14 bases lay outside the gene matches. In germline, CDR1 is SGHAT, CDR2 FQNNGV. The CDR3 contains 17 residues. As DNA, the CDR3 is TGTGCCAGCAGCCTCTCCGGGACAGGGCCCCCGGGCTATGGCTACACCTTC. Its translation is CASSLSGTGPPGYGYTF.

This rearrangement joins TRBV21-1 to TRBJ2-5; TRBD1, the D gene given by the table, was not confirmed from the DNA. TRBV21-1 counts as a pseudogene. The length of the CDR3 is 16 residues. The CDR3 DNA reads TGTGCCAGCAGCAAATTATCCCCAGGAAGAAGGGAGACCCAGTACTTC. Encoded protein: CASSKLSPGRRETQYF.

The chain uses TRBV28 and TRBJ1-5; D uncertain. V lost 4 bases, J lost 6 bases, and 22 bases lay in between. Germline-derived CDR1 and CDR2 are MDHEN and SYDVKM. The CDR3 is 17 residues long. The CDR3 DNA reads as TGTGCCAGCAGTTCAGGTAGCGGTTGGAGTGAAGTTCAGCCCCAGCATTTT. It specifies CASSSGSGWSEVQPQHF.

V usage is TRBV14 and J usage is TRBJ1-1, with 7 nucleotides matching TRBD1. Germline CDR1 is SGHDN and CDR2 is FVKESK. V shed 2 bases and J 3 bases; nucleotides not matched to a gene: 9. This CDR3 is built from 16 residues. The CDR3 spells CASSQNVQGYYTEAFF. CDR3 coding DNA: TGTGCCAGCAGCCAAAACGTACAGGGGTATTACACTGAAGCTTTCTTT.

This sequence joins TRBV11-2 and TRBJ2-6; possibly TRBD2 for D (5 bases). CDR1 SGHAT and CDR2 FQNNGV come from the germline V gene. The CDR3 spans 16 residues. Deletions cut 0 bases from V and 0 bases from J, with 6 bases between. CDR3 residues: CASSLERGSGANVLTF. The CDR3 DNA follows: TGTGCCAGCAGCTTAGAACGGGGCTCTGGGGCCAACGTCCTGACTTTC.

The V and J genes are TRBV25-1 and TRBJ1-1; 7 bases agree with TRBD1. V shed 1 base and J 5 bases; nucleotides not matched to a gene: 4. This CDR3 spans 14 amino acids. CDR1 and CDR2 (germline): MGHDK, SYGVNS. CDR3 protein: CASSESTGRTEAFF. The CDR3 DNA sequence: TGTGCCAGCAGTGAATCGACAGGGAGGACTGAAGCTTTCTTT.

The rearrangement links TRBV4-3 to TRBJ1-3; 7 nucleotides agree with TRBD1. The V gene's germline CDR1 is LGHNA and CDR2 YSLEER. The CDR3 length is 15 residues. After removal of 1 base from V and 0 bases from J, the junction contained 0 bases not matched to a gene. CDR3 in amino acids: CASSQAGGSGNTIYF. The DNA of the CDR3 is TGCGCCAGCAGCCAAGCAGGGGGCTCTGGAAACACCATATATTTT.

This chain uses TRBV27 with TRBJ1-2; a weak D match, TRBD1 (5 bases). This CDR3 contains 15 residues. CDR1 and CDR2 from the germline V gene are MNHEY and SMNVEV (reference sequence). The V gene lost 6 bases and the J gene lost 6 bases, with 20 bases spanning the gap. In DNA form, the CDR3 reads TGTGCCAGCAGCCCTCCCTTGGGGCTCGGCCATGGCTACACCTTC. Its translation: CASSPPLGLGHGYTF.

Only a few counts were recorded for this clone. The chain joins TRBV2 to TRBJ1-5, with D uncertain. Germline-derived CDR1 and CDR2 are SNHLY and FYNNEI. CDR3 length equals 17 residues. Trimming removed 5 bases from V and 0 bases from J, with 17 bases in between. This CDR3 reads CASSFSNSLYSNQPQHF. DNA of the CDR3: TGTGCCAGCAGTTTTTCTAATTCGCTGTATAGCAATCAGCCCCAGCATTTT.

The V and J genes are TRBV18 and TRBJ1-1; 7 bases align to TRBD1. From germline, CDR1 is KGHSH and CDR2 LQKENI. The CDR3 sequence is 15 residues long. The J segment lost 4 bases and the V segment lost 1 base, leaving 6 bases of the junction unmatched. CDR3 DNA: TGTGCCAGCTCACCACGTAGGGGGCGCGGCACTGAAGCTTTCTTT. It is translated as CASSPRRGRGTEAFF.

Notes on this clone: Other nucleotide sequences in the sample specify the same CDR3. CDR3 sequence (DNA): TGTGCCAGCAGTTACGGCAGGGGGCCCTACGAGCAGTACTTC. This sequence encodes CASSYGRGPYEQYF. The V and J genes are TRBV6-5 and TRBJ2-7; 8 positions match TRBD1. Germline values: CDR1 MNHEY, CDR2 SVGAGI. The CDR3 contains 14 residues. V dropped 2 bases and J dropped 2; count of bases not matched to a gene: 2.

This chain connects TRBV5-1 to TRBJ1-2; 8 nucleotides align to TRBD1. The V gene's germline CDR1 is SGHRS and CDR2 YFSETQ. There are 11 residues in the CDR3. The V and J ends lost 6 bases and 8 bases, in that order; junction bases with no gene match: 3. The CDR3 sequence is CASKQGEGYTF. The CDR3 DNA sequence: TGCGCCAGCAAACAGGGGGAAGGCTACACCTTC.

The chain carries TRBV27 and TRBJ1-1, with D uncertain. Germline CDR1 reads MNHEY; CDR2 reads SMNVEV (reference sequence). The CDR3 is 13 residues long. The V end was cut by 5 bases, the J end by 2 bases, with 9 bases between. CDR3 residues: CASSPISNTEAFF. The CDR3, as DNA: TGTGCCAGCAGTCCTATAAGCAACACTGAAGCTTTCTTT.

The chain links TRBV12-5 to TRBJ1-1; no definite D call. Germline V gene lookup returns CDR1 LGHNT and CDR2 FRNRAP. The CDR3 consists of 14 residues. V lost 2 bases to trimming and J lost 0 bases, with 7 bases between them. Here the CDR3 reads CASGLSPVNTEAFF. The CDR3 region has the DNA TGTGCTAGTGGTTTGTCCCCAGTGAACACTGAAGCTTTCTTT.

The chain joins TRBV5-6 to TRBJ2-5; no clear D. With 0 bases removed from V and 5 bases from J, the gap between germline ends came to 11 bases. The CDR3 consists of 14 residues. The germline gives CDR1 SGHDT, CDR2 YYEEEE. The CDR3 is CASSLGQSWETQYF. The DNA for the CDR3 is TGTGCCAGCAGCTTGGGGCAGTCTTGGGAGACCCAGTACTTC. The full variable domain, with the rest looked up from reference TRBV5-6 and TRBJ2-5, is DAGVTQSPTHLIKTRGQQVTLRCSPKSGHDTVSWYQQALGQGPQFIFQYYEEEERQRGNFPDRFSGHQFPNYSSELNVNALLLGDSALYLCASSLGQSWETQYFGPGTRLLVL.

V gene TRBV9 combines with J gene TRBJ1-3; D not certain. The CDR3 runs to 14 residues. Per germline, CDR1 SGDLS and CDR2 YYNGEE. V was shortened by 2 bases and J by 0 bases, with 6 bases between the two germline ends. In nucleotides, the CDR3 is TGTGCCAGCAGCGTCGGGGACTCTGGAAACACCATATATTTT. Amino acid sequence: CASSVGDSGNTIYF.

This clone was seen once. The chain employs TRBV7-9 and TRBJ2-3, with D possibly TRBD2 on 6 matching bases. V was cut by 3 bases and J by 3 bases, with 10 bases left in between. The CDR3 spans 14 residues. Germline-derived CDR1 and CDR2 are SEHNR and FQNEAQ (reference sequence). CDR3: CASSFSGRTDTQYF. The CDR3 DNA follows: TGTGCCAGCAGCTTTTCTGGGAGGACAGATACGCAGTATTTT. Full variable domain (outside the CDR3, taken from reference TRBV7-9 and TRBJ2-3): DTGVSQNPRHKITKRGQNVTFRCDPISEHNRLYWYRQTLGQGPEFLTYFQNEAQLEKSRLLSDRFSAERPKGSFSTLEIQRTEQGDSAMYLCASSFSGRTDTQYFGPGTRLTVL.

V and J are TRBV2 and TRBJ1-4; possible D gene TRBD1, 5 bases. The CDR3 totals 13 residues. CDR1 and CDR2 from the germline V gene are SNHLY and FYNNEI. V lost 2 bases and J 8 bases, leaving 9 bases between the germline ends. This CDR3 reads CASSERGLEKLFF. The CDR3, as DNA: TGTGCCAGCAGTGAACGGGGGTTGGAAAAACTGTTTTTT. Full variable domain (rest looked up from reference TRBV2 and TRBJ1-4): EPEVTQTPSHQVTQMGQEVILRCVPISNHLYFYWYRQILGQKVEFLVSFYNNEISEKSEIFDDQFSVERPDGSNFTLKIRSTKLEDSAMYFCASSERGLEKLFFGSGTQLSVL.